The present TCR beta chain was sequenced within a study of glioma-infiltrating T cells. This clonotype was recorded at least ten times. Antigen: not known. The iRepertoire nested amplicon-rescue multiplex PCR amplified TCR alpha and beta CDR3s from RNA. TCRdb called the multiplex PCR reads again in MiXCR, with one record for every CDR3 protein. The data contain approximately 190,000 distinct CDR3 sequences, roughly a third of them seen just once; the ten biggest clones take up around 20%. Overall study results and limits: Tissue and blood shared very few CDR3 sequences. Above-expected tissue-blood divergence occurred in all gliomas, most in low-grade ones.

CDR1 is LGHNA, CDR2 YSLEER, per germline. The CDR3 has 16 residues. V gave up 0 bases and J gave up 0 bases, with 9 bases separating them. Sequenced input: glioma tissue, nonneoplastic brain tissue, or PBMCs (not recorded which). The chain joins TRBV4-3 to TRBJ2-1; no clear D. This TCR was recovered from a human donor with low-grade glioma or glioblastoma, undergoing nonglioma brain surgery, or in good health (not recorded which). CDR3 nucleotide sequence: TGCGCCAGCAGCCAAGACTTGGCGAGCTCCTACAATGAGCAGTTCTTC. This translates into CASSQDLASSYNEQFF.